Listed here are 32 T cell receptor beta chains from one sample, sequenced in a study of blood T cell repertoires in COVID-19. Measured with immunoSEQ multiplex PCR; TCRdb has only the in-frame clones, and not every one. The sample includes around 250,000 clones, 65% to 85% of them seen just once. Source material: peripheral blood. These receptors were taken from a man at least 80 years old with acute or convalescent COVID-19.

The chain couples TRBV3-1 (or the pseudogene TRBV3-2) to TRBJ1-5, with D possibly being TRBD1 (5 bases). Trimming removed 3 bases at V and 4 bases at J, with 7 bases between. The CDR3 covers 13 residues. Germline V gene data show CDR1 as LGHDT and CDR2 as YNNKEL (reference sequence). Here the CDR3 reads CASSHQGNQPQHF. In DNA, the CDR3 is TGTGCCAGCAGCCACCAGGGAAATCAGCCCCAGCATTTT.

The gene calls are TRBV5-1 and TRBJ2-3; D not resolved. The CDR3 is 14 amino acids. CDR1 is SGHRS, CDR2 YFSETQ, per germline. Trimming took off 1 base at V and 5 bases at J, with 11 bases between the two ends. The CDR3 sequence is CASSLYGSEDTQYF. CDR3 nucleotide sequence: TGCGCCAGCAGCTTGTACGGGTCGGAAGATACGCAGTATTTT.

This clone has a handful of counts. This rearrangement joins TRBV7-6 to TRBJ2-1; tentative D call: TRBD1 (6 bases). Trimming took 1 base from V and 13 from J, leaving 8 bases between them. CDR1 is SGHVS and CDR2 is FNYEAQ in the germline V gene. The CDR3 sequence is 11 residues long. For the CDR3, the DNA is TGTGCCAGCAGCTTAGACAGGGCCCAGTTCTTC. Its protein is CASSLDRAQFF.

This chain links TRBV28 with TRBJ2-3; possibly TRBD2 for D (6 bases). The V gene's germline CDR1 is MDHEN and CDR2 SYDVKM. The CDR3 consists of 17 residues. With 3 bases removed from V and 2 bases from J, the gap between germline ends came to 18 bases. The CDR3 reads CASSFVFGRGVTDTQYF. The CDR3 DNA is TGTGCCAGCAGTTTCGTCTTCGGGAGAGGCGTCACAGATACGCAGTATTTT.

CDR3 nucleotides: TGTGCCAGCTCACCGCCCACAGGGGGCTACTACGAGCAGTACTTC. Its protein product is CASSPPTGGYYEQYF. The V call is TRBV18, the J call TRBJ2-7; 9 bases align to TRBD1. Germline V CDR1 and CDR2: KGHSH, LQKENI. CDR3 size: 15 residues. J gave up 3 bases and V 3 bases, and 6 bases lay outside the gene matches. Variable domain in full (rest from reference TRBV18 and TRBJ2-7): NAGVMQNPRHLVRRRGQEARLRCSPMKGHSHVYWYRQLPEEGLKFMVYLQKENIIDESGMPKERFSAEFPKEGPSILRIQQVVRGDSAAYFCASSPPTGGYYEQYFGPGTRLTVT.

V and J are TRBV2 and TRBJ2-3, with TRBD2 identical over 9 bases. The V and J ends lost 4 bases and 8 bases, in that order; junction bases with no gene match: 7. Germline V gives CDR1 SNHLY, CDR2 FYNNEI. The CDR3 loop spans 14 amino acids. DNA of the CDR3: TGTGCCAGCAGTGCTGGCGGGGGGGTCGGTACGCAGTATTTT. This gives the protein CASSAGGGVGTQYF. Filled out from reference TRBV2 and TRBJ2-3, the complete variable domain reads EPEVTQTPSHQVTQMGQEVILRCVPISNHLYFYWYRQILGQKVEFLVSFYNNEISEKSEIFDDQFSVERPDGSNFTLKIRSTKLEDSAMYFCASSAGGGVGTQYFGPGTRLTVL.

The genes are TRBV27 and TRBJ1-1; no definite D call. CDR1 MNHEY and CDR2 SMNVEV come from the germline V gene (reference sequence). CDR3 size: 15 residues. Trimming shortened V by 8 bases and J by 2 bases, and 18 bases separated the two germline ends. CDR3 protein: CASASPTRGNTEAFF. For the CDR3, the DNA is TGTGCCAGCGCTTCACCCACTCGGGGTAACACTGAAGCTTTCTTT.

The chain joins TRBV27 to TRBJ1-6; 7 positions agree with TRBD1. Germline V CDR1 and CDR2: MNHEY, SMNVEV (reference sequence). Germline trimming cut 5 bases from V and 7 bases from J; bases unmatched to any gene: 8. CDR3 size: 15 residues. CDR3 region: CASSAYRGGNSPLHF. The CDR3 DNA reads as TGTGCCAGCAGTGCATACAGGGGTGGGAATTCACCCCTCCACTTT.

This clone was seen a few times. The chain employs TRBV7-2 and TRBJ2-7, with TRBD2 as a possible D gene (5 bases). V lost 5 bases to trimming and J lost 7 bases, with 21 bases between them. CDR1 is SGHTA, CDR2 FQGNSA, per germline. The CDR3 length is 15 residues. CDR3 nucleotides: TGTGCCAGCAGCCTACGGGGTGTGGGAGCTGGTGAGCAGTACTTC. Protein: CASSLRGVGAGEQYF.

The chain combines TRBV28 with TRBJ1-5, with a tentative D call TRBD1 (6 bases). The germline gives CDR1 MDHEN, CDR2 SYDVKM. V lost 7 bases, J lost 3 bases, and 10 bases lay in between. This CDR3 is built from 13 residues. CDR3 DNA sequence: TGTGCCAGCATCGGACAGCACAATCAGCCCCAGCATTTT. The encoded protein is CASIGQHNQPQHF.

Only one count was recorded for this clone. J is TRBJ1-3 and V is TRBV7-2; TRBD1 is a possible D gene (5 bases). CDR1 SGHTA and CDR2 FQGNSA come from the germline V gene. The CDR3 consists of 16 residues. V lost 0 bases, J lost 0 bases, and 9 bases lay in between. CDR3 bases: TGTGCCAGCAGCTTAGCGGGGGGTTACTCTGGAAACACCATATATTTT. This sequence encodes CASSLAGGYSGNTIYF. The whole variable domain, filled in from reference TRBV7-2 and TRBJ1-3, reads GAGVSQSPSNKVTEKGKDVELRCDPISGHTALYWYRQSLGQGLEFLIYFQGNSAPDKSGLPSDRFSAERTGGSVSTLTIQRTQQEDSAVYLCASSLAGGYSGNTIYFGEGSWLTVV.

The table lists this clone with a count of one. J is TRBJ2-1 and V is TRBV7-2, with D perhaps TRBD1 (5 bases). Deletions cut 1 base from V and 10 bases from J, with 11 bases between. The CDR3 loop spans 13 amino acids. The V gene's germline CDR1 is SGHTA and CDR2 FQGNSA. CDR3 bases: TGTGCCAGCAGCTTAGATTGGGGCCGGGAGCAGTTCTTC. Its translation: CASSLDWGREQFF.

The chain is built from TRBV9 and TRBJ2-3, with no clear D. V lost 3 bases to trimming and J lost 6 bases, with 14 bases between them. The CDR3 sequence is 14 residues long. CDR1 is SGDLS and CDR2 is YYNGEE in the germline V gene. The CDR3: CASSGSFIRDTQYF. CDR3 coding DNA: TGTGCCAGCAGCGGATCGTTTATACGGGATACGCAGTATTTT.

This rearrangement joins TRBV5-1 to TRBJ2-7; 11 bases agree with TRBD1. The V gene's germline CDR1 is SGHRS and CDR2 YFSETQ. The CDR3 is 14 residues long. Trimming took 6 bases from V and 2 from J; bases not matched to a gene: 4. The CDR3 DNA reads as TGCGCCAGCAAGCTGGGACAGGGGGCCTACGAGCAGTACTTC. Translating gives CASKLGQGAYEQYF.

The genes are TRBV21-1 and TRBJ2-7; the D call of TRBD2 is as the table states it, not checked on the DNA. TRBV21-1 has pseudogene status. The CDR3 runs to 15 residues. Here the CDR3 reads CASGVCSGTTHEQYF. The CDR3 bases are TGTGCCAGCGGGGTTTGCAGCGGGACAACCCACGAGCAGTACTTC.

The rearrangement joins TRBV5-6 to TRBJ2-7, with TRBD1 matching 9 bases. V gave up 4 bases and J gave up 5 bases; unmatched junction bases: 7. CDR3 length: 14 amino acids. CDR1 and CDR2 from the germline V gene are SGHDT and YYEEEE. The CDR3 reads CASSLRGQGHEQYF. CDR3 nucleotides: TGTGCCAGCAGCCTCCGGGGACAGGGACACGAGCAGTACTTC.

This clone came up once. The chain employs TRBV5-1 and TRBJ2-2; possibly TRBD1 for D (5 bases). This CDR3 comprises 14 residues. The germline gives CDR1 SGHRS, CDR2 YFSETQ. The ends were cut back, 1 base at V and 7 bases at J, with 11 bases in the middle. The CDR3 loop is CASSLTQGYGELFF. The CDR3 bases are TGCGCCAGCAGCTTGACGCAGGGTTACGGGGAGCTGTTTTTT.

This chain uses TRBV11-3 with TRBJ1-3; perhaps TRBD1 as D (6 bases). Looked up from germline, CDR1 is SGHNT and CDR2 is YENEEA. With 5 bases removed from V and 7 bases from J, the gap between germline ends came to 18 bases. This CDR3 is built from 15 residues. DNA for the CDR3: TGTGCCAGCAGCCCGGACAGTTATCTGTGGAACACCATATATTTT. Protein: CASSPDSYLWNTIYF.

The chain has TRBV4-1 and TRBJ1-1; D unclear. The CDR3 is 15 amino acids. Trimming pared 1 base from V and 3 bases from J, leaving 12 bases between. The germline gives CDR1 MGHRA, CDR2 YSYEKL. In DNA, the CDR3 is TGCGCCAGCAGCCAAGGAGGGAAGGGCTACACTGAAGCTTTCTTT. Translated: CASSQGGKGYTEAFF.

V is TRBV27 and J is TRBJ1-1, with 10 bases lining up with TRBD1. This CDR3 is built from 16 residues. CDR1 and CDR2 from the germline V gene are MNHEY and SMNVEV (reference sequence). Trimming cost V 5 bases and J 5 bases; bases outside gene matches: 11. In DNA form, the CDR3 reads TGTGCCAGCAGTCCCTGGACAGGGGGGGGTGATACTGAAGCTTTCTTT. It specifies CASSPWTGGGDTEAFF.

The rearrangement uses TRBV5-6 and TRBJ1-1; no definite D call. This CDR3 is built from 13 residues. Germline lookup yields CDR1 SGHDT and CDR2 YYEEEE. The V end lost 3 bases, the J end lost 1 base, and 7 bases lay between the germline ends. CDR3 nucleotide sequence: TGTGCCAGCAGCTCCGGTTGGAACACTGAAGCTTTCTTT. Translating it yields CASSSGWNTEAFF.

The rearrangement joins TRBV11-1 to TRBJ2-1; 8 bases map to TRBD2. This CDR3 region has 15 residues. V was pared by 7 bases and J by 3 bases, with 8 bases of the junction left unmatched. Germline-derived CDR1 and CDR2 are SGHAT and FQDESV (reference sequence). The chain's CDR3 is CASTIGAGGYNEQFF. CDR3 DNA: TGTGCCAGCACCATCGGGGCGGGGGGCTACAATGAGCAGTTCTTC.

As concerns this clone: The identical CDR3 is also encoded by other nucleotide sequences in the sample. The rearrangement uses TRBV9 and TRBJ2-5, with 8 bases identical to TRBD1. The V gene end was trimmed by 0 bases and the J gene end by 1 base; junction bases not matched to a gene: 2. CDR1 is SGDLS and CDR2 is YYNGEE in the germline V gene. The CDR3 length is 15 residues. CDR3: CASSVDGTGQETQYF. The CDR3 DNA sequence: TGTGCCAGCAGCGTAGATGGGACAGGCCAAGAGACCCAGTACTTC.

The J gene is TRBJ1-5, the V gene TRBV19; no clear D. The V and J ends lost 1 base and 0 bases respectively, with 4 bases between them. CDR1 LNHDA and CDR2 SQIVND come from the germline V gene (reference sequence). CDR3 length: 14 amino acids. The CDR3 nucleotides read TGTGCCAGTAGTATAGCGGGTAGCAATCAGCCCCAGCATTTT. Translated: CASSIAGSNQPQHF.

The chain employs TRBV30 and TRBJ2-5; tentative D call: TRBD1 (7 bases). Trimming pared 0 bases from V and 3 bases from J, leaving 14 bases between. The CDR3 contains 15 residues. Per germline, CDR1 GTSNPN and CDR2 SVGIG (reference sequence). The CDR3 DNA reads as TGTGCCTGGAGTGTAGGGGGGCAGGGGGAAGAGACCCAGTACTTC. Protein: CAWSVGGQGEETQYF. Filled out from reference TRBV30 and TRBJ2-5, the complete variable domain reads SQTIHQWPATLVQPVGSPLSLECTVEGTSNPNLYWYRQAAGRGLQLLFYSVGIGQISSEVPQNLSASRPQDRQFILSSKKLLLSDSGFYLCAWSVGGQGEETQYFGPGTRLLVL.

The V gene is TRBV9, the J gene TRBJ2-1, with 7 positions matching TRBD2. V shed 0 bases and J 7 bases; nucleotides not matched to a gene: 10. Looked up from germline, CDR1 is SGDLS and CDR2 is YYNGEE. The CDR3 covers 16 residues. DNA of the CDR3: TGTGCCAGCAGCGTAGATTGGGGGAGGGTCGTTAATGAGCAGTTCTTC. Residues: CASSVDWGRVVNEQFF.

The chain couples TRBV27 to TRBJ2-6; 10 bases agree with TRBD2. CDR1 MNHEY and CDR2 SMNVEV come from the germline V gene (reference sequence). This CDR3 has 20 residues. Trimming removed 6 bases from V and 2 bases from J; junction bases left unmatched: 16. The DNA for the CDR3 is TGTGCCAGCAGCGGCAAGGATCTAGCGGGGGACGGACCTGGGGCCAACGTCCTGACTTTC. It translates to CASSGKDLAGDGPGANVLTF. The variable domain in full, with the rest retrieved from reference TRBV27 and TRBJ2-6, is EAQVTQNPRYLITVTGKKLTVTCSQNMNHEYMSWYRQDPGLGLRQIYYSMNVEVTDKGDVPEGYKVSRKEKRNFPLILESPSPNQTSLYFCASSGKDLAGDGPGANVLTFGAGSRLTVL.

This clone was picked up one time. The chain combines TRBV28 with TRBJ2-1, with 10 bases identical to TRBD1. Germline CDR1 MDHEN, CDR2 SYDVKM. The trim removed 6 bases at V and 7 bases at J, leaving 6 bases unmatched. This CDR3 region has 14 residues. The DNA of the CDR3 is TGTGCCAGCAGGACGGGACAGGGGATGAATGAGCAGTTCTTC. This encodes CASRTGQGMNEQFF. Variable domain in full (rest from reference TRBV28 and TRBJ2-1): DVKVTQSSRYLVKRTGEKVFLECVQDMDHENMFWYRQDPGLGLRLIYFSYDVKMKEKGDIPEGYSVSREKKERFSLILESASTNQTSMYLCASRTGQGMNEQFFGPGTRLTVL.

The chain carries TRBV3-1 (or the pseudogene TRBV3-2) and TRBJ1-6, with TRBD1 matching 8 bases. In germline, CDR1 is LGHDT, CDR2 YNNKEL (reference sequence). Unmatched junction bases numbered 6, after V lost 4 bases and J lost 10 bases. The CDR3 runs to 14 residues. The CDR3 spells CASSPDRGRSPLHF. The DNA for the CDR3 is TGTGCCAGCAGCCCCGACAGGGGACGATCACCCCTCCACTTT.

The CDR3 DNA follows: TGTGCCACCAGTGATCCCTTAGCGGGGTGGACCTACAATGAGCAGTTCTTC. Protein sequence: CATSDPLAGWTYNEQFF. The chain joins TRBV24-1 to TRBJ2-1; 8 bases map to TRBD2. The CDR3 has 17 residues. Looked up from germline, CDR1 is KGHDR and CDR2 is SFDVKD. Trimming at V came to 3 bases and at J to 2 bases, leaving 8 bases not matched to a gene.

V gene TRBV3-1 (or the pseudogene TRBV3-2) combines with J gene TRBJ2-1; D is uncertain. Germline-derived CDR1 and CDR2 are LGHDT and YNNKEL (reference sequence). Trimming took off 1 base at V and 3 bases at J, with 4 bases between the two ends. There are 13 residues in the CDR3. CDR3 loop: CASSQGLYNEQFF. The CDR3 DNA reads TGTGCCAGCAGCCAAGGACTCTACAATGAGCAGTTCTTC.

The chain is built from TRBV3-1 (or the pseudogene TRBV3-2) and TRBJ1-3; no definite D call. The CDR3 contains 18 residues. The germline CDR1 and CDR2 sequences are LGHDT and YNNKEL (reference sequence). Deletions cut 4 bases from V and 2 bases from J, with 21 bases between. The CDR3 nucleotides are TGTGCCAGCAGCCCCAGTGCCGGCGGTTTTGGTCCTGGAAACACCATATATTTT. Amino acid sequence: CASSPSAGGFGPGNTIYF.